A single TCR beta chain is shown here with its context. No antigen is known for it. The sample comes from a study of a mutant IDH1 vaccine in newly diagnosed glioma. Turning to the study itself: Initiation of the vaccine course occurred 4-6 weeks after radiotherapy alone, or alongside temozolomide cycles.

Germline CDR1 MNHEY, CDR2 SMNVEV (reference sequence). Trimming cost V 3 bases and J 2 bases, with 20 bases left between them. There are 17 residues in the CDR3. The method was immunoSEQ multiplex PCR; TCRdb's version includes in-frame clones alone and lacks a portion of them. The sample includes about 94,000 clones, around nine tenths of them seen just once. Time point specified: week 47, end of study. Alongside topical imiquimod, each dose of vaccine comprised 300 ug of mutant IDH1 20-mer peptide. General study results and limits: Pseudoprogression looked unconnected to shifts in top peripheral T cell clonotypes.

The chain links TRBV27 to TRBJ2-7, with D perhaps matching TRBD1 (6 bases). The input for sequencing was PBMCs, taken from a glioma patient whose treatment included an IDH1 peptide vaccine. This clonotype was sampled from a woman in her fifties or sixties with glioma. Here the CDR3 DNA reads TGTGCCAGCAGTTTCCGCCCTCGGACAGTTGACGCCTACGAGCAGTACTTC. It encodes CASSFRPRTVDAYEQYF.